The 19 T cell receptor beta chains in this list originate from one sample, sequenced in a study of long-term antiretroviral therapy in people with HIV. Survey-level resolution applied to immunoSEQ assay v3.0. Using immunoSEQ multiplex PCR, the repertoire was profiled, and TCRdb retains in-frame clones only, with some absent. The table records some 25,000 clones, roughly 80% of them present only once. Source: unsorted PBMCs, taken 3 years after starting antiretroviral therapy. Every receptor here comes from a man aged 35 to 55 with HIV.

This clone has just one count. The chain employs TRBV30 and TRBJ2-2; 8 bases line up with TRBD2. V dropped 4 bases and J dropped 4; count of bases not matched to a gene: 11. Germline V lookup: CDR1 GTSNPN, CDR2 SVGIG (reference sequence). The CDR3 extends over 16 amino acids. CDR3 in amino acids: CAWTHGGAGGTGELFF. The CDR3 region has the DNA TGTGCCTGGACCCACGGGGGGGCCGGGGGCACCGGGGAGCTGTTTTTT.

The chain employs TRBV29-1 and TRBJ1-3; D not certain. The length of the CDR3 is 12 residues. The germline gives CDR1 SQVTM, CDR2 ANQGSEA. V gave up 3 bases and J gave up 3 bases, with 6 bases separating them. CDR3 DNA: TGCAGCGTTGATCGTGGTGGAAACACCATATATTTT. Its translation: CSVDRGGNTIYF.

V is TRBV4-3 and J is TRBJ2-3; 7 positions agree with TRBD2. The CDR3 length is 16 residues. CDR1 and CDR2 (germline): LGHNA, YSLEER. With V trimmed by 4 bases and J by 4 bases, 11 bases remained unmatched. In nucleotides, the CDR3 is TGCGCCAGCAGCCCCTCATCTTCGGGAGGCGCAGATACGCAGTATTTT. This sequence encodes CASSPSSSGGADTQYF.

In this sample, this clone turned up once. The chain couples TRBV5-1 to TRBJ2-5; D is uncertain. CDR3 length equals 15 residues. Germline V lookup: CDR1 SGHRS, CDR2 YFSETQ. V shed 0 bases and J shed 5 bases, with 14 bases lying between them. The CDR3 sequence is CASSLEGSPRETQYF. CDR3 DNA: TGCGCCAGCAGCTTGGAAGGGTCACCTAGGGAGACCCAGTACTTC.

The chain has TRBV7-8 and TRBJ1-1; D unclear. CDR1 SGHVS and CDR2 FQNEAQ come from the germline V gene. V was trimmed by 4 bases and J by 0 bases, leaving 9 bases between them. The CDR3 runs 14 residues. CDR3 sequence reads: CASSSRAMNTEAFF. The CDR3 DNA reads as TGTGCCAGCAGCTCCCGGGCCATGAACACTGAAGCTTTCTTT. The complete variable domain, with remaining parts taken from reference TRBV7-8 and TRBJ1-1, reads GAGVSQSPRYKVAKRGQDVALRCDPISGHVSLFWYQQALGQGPEFLTYFQNEAQLDKSGLPSDRFFAERPEGSVSTLKIQRTQQEDSAVYLCASSSRAMNTEAFFGQGTRLTVV.

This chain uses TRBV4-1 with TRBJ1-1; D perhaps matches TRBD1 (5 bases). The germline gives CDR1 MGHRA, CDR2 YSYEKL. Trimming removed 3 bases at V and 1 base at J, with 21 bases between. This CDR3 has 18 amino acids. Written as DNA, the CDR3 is TGCGCCAGCAGCCAGGGGGTCATGGGTACAAGGAAGAACACTGAAGCTTTCTTT. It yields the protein CASSQGVMGTRKNTEAFF.

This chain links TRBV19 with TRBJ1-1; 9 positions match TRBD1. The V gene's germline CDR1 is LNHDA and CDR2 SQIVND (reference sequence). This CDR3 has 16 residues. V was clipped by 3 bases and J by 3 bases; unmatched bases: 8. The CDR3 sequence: CASSMFGTGRDTEAFF. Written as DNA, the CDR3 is TGTGCCAGTAGTATGTTCGGGACAGGGCGCGACACTGAAGCTTTCTTT.

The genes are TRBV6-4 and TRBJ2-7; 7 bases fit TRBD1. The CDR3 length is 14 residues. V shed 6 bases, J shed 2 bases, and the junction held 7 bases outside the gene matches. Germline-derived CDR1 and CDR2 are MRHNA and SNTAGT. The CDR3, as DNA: TGTGCCAGCAGGAAGGACAGGCGAGCCTACGAGCAGTACTTC. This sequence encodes CASRKDRRAYEQYF.

CDR3 sequence (DNA): TGTGCCACGGGGAGAAGGAACACCGGGGAGCTGTTTTTT. It encodes CATGRRNTGELFF. The chain recombines TRBV6-5 with TRBJ2-2; perhaps TRBD2 as D (5 bases). Germline CDR1 reads MNHEY; CDR2 reads SVGAGI. Trimming removed 10 bases at V and 1 base at J, with 10 bases between. The CDR3 sequence is 13 residues long.

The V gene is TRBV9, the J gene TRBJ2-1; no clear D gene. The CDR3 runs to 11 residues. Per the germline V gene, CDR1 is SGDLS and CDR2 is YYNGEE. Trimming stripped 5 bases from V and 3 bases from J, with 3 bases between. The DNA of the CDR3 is TGTGCCAGCAGTAACTACAATGAGCAGTTCTTC. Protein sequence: CASSNYNEQFF.

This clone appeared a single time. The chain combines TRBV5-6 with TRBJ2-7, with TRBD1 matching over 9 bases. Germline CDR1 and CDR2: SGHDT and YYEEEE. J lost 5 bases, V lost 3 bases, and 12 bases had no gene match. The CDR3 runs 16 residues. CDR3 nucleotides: TGTGCCAGCAGCTCTCTTGGGGACAGGGTCTCTCACGAGCAGTACTTC. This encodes CASSSLGDRVSHEQYF.

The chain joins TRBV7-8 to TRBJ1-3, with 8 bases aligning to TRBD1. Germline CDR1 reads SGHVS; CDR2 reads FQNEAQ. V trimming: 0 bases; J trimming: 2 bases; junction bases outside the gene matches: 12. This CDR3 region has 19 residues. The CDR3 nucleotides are TGTGCCAGCAGCTTAGCAGCTCAGGACAGGGCCTTTCCTGGAAACACCATATATTTT. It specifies CASSLAAQDRAFPGNTIYF.

The CDR3 is CASSLVGGRSYEQYF. The DNA for the CDR3 is TGTGCCAGCAGCTTAGTCGGCGGGCGCTCCTACGAGCAGTACTTC. This chain connects TRBV13 to TRBJ2-7; D perhaps matches TRBD2 (5 bases). The V and J ends lost 1 base and 0 bases respectively, with 10 bases between them. CDR3 length: 15 amino acids. Germline V gives CDR1 PRHDT, CDR2 FYEKMQ (reference sequence).

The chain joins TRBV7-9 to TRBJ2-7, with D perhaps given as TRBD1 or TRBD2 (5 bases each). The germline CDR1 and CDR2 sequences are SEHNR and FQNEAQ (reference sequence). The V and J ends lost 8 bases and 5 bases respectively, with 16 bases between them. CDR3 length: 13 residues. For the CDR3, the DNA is TGTGCCAGCGGGACCCCCGATAGGAACGAGCAGTACTTC. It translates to CASGTPDRNEQYF.

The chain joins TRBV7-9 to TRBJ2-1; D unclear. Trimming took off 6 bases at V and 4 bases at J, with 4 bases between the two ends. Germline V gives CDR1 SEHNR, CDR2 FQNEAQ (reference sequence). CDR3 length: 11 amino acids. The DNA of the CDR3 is TGTGCCAGCAGGGAATACAATGAGCAGTTCTTC. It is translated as CASREYNEQFF.

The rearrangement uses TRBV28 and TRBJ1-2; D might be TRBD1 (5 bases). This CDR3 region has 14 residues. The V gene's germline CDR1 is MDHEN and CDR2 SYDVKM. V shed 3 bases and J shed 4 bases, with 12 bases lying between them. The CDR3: CASSFFGGSYGYTF. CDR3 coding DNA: TGTGCCAGCAGTTTTTTCGGGGGTAGCTATGGCTACACCTTC.

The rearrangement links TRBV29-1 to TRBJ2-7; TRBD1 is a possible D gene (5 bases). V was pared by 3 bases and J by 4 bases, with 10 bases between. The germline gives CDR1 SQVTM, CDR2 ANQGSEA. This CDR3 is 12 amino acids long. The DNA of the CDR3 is TGCAGCGTTGAGGGGTCAGGGTACGAGCAGTACTTC. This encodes CSVEGSGYEQYF.

The CDR3 DNA is TGTGCCAGCAGCTTTCATGGGCAGTACGAGCAGTACTTC. Its translation is CASSFHGQYEQYF. This sequence joins TRBV5-4 and TRBJ2-7, with D unclear. Trimming left V 2 bases short and J 4 bases short, with 10 bases between. CDR3 length: 13 amino acids. The germline CDR1 and CDR2 sequences are SGHNT and YYREEE (reference sequence).

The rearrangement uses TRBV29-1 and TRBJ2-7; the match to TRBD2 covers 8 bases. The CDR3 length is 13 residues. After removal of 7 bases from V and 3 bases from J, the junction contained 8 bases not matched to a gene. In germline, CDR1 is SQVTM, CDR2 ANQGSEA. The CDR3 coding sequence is TGCAGCGCCGAAGCGGGAGCGGGCTACGAGCAGTACTTC. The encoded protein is CSAEAGAGYEQYF.